Listed below are T cell receptor beta chains from one sample, sequenced in a study of multiple sclerosis patients with progressive multifocal leukoencephalopathy. Libraries were prepared by immunoSEQ multiplex PCR; TCRdb keeps only in-frame clonotypes and omits some of them. The table has some 27,000 clones, 85% to 90% seen once. The input for sequencing was PBMCs, taken from a patient treated with natalizumab. The source of these receptors is a human donor with multiple sclerosis. The CDR3 runs from the conserved cysteine through the conserved F or W. D genes are given only for firm matches. Rows give clone size only sometimes, using once, few, many, or a class for an expanded clone.

j_call d_call v_call clone_size cdr3_nt cdr3_aa
TRBJ1-2 . TRBV29-1 . TGCAGCGTTGGTTCCGTTTATGGCTACACCTTC CSVGSVYGYTF
TRBJ2-7 TRBD1 TRBV13 . TGTGCCAGCAGCTTAAAGGAGACAGGGCCCGAGCAGTACTTC CASSLKETGPEQYF
TRBJ2-7 . TRBV9 . TGTGCCAGCAGCCCCAGGGGGGCTAGCTCCTACGAGCAGTACTTC CASSPRGASSYEQYF
TRBJ2-3 TRBD2 TRBV7-3 . TGTGCCAGCAGCCAGGGACTAGGCGCAGATACGCAGTATTTT CASSQGLGADTQYF
TRBJ1-5 . TRBV19 . TGTGCCAGTAGTATATGGGGGGCGAATCAGCCCCAGCATTTT CASSIWGANQPQHF
TRBJ1-1 . TRBV19 few TGTGCCAGTATGAGGACTGAAGCTTTCTTT CASMRTEAFF
TRBJ1-1 . TRBV10-3 . TGTGCCATCAGTGAAGAACAGGTGAACACTGAAGCTTTCTTT CAISEEQVNTEAFF
TRBJ1-1 TRBD1 TRBV9 once TGTGCCAGCAGCACAGGACAGGGGTCCACTGAAGCTTTCTTT CASSTGQGSTEAFF
TRBJ2-5 . TRBV4-1 . TGCGCCAGCAGCCAAGATTGGACCCAAGAGACCCAGTACTTC CASSQDWTQETQYF
TRBJ1-5 TRBD1 TRBV29-1 once TGCAGCGTGCGGACAGGGAAGGATCAGCCCCAGCATTTT CSVRTGKDQPQHF
TRBJ2-1 . TRBV21-1 . TGTGCCAGCAGCAAAGTTGGTAGAGCGGGGGCCTCCTACAATGAGCAGTTCTTC CASSKVGRAGASYNEQFF
TRBJ1-1 . TRBV7-2 . TGTGCCGTTAGGGCAGGCGGCATGAACACTGAAGCTTTCTTT CAVRAGGMNTEAFF
TRBJ1-2 . TRBV18 . TGTGCCAGCTCACCACCGTGGGGCGGCTATGGCTACACCTTC CASSPPWGGYGYTF
TRBJ2-2 . TRBV11-2 . TGTGCCAGCAGCTTATCCCCCGTTGTTGAGAAGAACACCGGGGAGCTGTTTTTT CASSLSPVVEKNTGELFF
TRBJ2-5 TRBD2 TRBV5-1 few TGCGCCAGCAGCTTCACCGGGACTAGCGGGGGGGAGACCCAGTACTTC CASSFTGTSGGETQYF
TRBJ2-3 . TRBV5-6 . TGTGCCAGCAGCCGGGGACGGGGGTTCACAGATACGCAGTATTTT CASSRGRGFTDTQYF
TRBJ1-1 . TRBV4-2 . TGTGCCAGCAGCCATCGGGGCCGGGTGAACACTGAAGCTTTCTTT CASSHRGRVNTEAFF
TRBJ1-2 . TRBV7-2 once TGTGCCAGCAGCTTAGAGGTCGGGAACTATGGCTACACCTTC CASSLEVGNYGYTF
TRBJ2-2 . TRBV5-4 . TGTGCCAGCAGCCCCGCCGGGACGGTGAACACCGGGGAGCTGTTTTTT CASSPAGTVNTGELFF
TRBJ1-2 TRBD1 TRBV11-2 . TGTGCCAGCAGCTTGGGACAGGGAATAGACTACACCTTC CASSLGQGIDYTF
TRBJ2-7 TRBD2 TRBV5-1 . TGCGCCAGCAGCTTACGGGGGGGCCCCAACGAGCAGTACTTC CASSLRGGPNEQYF
TRBJ2-3 TRBD2 TRBV7-3 . TGTGCCAGCAGCTTAAGGGGGCTAGCGGGGGCCGATACGCAGTATTTT CASSLRGLAGADTQYF
TRBJ2-7 TRBD1 TRBV5-4 . TGTGCCAGCAGCAACACCGACAGGGGATTCGAGTACGAGCAGTACTTC CASSNTDRGFEYEQYF
TRBJ1-6 . TRBV19 . TGTGCCAGTACCTCAGGGTTCGGTTCACCCCTCCACTTT CASTSGFGSPLHF
TRBJ1-1 . TRBV9 . TGTGCCAGCAGCGTAGAATGGGGAAACACTGAAGCTTTCTTT CASSVEWGNTEAFF
TRBJ2-2 . TRBV9 once TGTGCCAGCAGCCCTCTGGGCGCAGGGGAGCTGTTTTTT CASSPLGAGELFF
TRBJ2-3 . TRBV7-8 . TGTGCCAGCAGCTCCGAAGGGAGCGGGCGAATATTCACAGATACGCAGTATTTT CASSSEGSGRIFTDTQYF
TRBJ2-7 TRBD1 TRBV11-3 . TGTGCCAGCAGCGCCGGGACAGGGTACTACGAGCAGTACTTC CASSAGTGYYEQYF
TRBJ1-1 TRBD1 TRBV10-3 . TGTGCCTCCAGGGGGTCGAACACTGAAGCTTTCTTT CASRGSNTEAFF
TRBJ1-1 . TRBV30 once TGTGCCTGGAGGACCTCGATGAACACTGAAGCTTTCTTT CAWRTSMNTEAFF
TRBJ2-2 TRBD1 TRBV5-6 . TGTGCCAGCAAGTCAGGGGGACGGAACACCGGGGAGCTGTTTTTT CASKSGGRNTGELFF
TRBJ2-3 TRBD2 TRBV7-8 . TGTGCCAGCAGCCCTCCCCTAGCGGGGCACACAGATACGCAGTATTTT CASSPPLAGHTDTQYF
TRBJ2-3 TRBD2 TRBV30 . TGTGCCTGGCGACTAGCGGGAGCCACAGATACGCAGTATTTT CAWRLAGATDTQYF